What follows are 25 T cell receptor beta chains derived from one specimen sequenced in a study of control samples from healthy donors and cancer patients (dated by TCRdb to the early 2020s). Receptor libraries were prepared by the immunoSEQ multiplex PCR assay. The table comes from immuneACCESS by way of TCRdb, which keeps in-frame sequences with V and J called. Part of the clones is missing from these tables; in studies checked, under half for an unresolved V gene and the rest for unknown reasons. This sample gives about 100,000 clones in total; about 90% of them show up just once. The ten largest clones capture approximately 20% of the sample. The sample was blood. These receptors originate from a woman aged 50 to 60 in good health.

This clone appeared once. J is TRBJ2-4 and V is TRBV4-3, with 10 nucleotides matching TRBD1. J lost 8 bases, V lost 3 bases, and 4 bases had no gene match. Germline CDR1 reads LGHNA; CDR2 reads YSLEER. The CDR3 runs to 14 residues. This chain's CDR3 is CASSQGTGVDIQYF. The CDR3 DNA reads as TGCGCCAGCAGCCAGGGGACAGGGGTGGACATTCAGTACTTC.

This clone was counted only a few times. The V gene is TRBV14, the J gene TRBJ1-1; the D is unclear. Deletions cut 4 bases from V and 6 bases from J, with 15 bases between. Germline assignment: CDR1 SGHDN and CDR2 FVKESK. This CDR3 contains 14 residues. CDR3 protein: CASSPGWISPEAFF. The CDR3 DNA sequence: TGTGCCAGCAGCCCGGGATGGATCTCGCCTGAAGCTTTCTTT.

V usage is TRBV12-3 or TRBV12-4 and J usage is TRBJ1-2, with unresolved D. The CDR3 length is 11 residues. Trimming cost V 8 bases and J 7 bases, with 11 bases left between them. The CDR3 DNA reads TGTGCCAGCGGGAGCTGGGGTGGCTACACCTTC. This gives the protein CASGSWGGYTF.

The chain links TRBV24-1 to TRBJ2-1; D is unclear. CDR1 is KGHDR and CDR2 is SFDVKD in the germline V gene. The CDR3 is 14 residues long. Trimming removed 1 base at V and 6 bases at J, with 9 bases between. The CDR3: CATSDFGSLNEQFF. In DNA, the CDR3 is TGTGCCACCAGTGATTTTGGTAGCCTCAATGAGCAGTTCTTC.

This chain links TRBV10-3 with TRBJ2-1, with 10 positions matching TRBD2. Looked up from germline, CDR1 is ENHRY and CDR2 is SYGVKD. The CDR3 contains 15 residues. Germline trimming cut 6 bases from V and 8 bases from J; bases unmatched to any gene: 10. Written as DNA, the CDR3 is TGTGCCATCAGCATAGCGGGGGGAGGTCGGGATGAGCAGTTCTTC. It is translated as CAISIAGGGRDEQFF.

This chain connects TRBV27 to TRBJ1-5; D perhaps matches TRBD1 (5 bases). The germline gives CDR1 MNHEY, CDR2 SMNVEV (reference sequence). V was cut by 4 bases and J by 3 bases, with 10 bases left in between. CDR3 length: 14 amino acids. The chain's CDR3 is CASSSGLINQPQHF. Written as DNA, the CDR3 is TGTGCCAGCAGTTCGGGACTGATCAATCAGCCCCAGCATTTT.

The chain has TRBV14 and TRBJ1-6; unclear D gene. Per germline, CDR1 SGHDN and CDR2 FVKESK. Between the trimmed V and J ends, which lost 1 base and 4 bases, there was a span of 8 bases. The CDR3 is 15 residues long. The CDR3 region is CASSQASLYNSPLHF. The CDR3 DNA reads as TGTGCCAGCAGCCAAGCGTCCCTTTATAATTCACCCCTCCACTTT.

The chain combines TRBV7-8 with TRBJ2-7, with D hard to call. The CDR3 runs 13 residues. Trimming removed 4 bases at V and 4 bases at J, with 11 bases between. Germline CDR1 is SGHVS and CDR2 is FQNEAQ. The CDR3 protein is CASSSLIAYEQYV. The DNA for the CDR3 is TGTGCCAGCAGCTCCTTAATCGCATACGAGCAGTACGTC.

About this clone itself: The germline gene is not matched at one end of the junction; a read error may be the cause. CDR3 loop: CASSPQGGEAYGQYF. The CDR3 region has the DNA TGTGCCAGCTCACCACAGGGAGGAGAAGCCTACGGGCAGTACTTC. The chain recombines TRBV18 with TRBJ2-7; weak D call: TRBD2 (6 bases). The CDR3 totals 15 residues. Germline CDR1 reads KGHSH; CDR2 reads LQKENI.

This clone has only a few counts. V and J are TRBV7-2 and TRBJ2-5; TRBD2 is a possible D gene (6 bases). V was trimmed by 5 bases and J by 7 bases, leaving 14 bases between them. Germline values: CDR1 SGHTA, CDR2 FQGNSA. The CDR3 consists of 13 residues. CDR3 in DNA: TGTGCCAGCAGCACGGGCGGGACGCGGACCCAGTACTTC. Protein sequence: CASSTGGTRTQYF.

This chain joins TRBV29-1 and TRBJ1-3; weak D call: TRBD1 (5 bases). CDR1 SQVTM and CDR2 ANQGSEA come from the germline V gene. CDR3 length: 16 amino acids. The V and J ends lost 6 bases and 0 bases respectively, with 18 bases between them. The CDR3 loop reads CSVVREGTISGNTIYF. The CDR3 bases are TGCAGCGTAGTTCGAGAAGGGACCATCTCTGGAAACACCATATATTTT.

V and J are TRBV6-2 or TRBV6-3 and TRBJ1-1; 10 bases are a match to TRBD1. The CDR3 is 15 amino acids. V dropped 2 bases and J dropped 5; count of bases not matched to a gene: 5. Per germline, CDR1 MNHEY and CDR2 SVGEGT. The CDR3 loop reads CASSYTDRGETEAFF. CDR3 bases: TGTGCCAGCAGTTACACGGACAGGGGGGAGACTGAAGCTTTCTTT.

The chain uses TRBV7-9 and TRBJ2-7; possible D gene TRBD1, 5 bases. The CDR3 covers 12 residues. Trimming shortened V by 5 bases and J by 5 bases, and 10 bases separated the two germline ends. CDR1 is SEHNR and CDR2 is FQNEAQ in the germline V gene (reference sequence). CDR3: CASSPVGHEQYV. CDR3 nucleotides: TGTGCCAGCAGCCCGGTGGGGCACGAGCAGTACGTC.

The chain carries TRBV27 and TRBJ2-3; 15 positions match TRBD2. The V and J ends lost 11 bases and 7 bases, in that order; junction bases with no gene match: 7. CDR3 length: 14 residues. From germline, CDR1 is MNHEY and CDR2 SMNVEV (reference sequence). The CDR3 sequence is CAGGGTSGRNTQYF. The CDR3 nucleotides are TGTGCCGGGGGGGGGACTAGCGGGAGGAATACGCAGTATTTT.

The CDR3 DNA sequence: TGTGCCAGCAGCTCCCGACAGGAGGCCTACGAGCAGTACTTC. It encodes CASSSRQEAYEQYF. The gene calls are TRBV12-1 and TRBJ2-7; TRBD1 reflects the table's D call only, with no check against the DNA. TRBV12-1 is described as a pseudogene. The CDR3 consists of 14 residues.

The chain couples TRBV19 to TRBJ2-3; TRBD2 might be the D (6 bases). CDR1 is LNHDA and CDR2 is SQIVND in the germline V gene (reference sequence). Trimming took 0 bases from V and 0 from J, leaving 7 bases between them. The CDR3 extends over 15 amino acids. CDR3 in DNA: TGTGCCAGTAGTATAGACGGACTAAGCACAGATACGCAGTATTTT. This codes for CASSIDGLSTDTQYF.

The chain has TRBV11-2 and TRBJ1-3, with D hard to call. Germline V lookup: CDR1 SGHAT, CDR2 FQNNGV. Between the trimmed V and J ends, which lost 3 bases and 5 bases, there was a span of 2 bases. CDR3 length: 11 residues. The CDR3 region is CASSFRNTIYF. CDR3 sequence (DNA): TGTGCCAGCAGCTTCCGAAACACCATATATTTT.

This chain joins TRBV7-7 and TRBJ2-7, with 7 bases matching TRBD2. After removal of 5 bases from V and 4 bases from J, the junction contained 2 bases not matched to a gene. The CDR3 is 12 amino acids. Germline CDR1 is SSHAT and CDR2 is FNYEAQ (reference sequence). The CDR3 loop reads CASSPGGYEQYF. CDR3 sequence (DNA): TGTGCCAGCAGCCCGGGGGGTTACGAGCAGTACTTC.

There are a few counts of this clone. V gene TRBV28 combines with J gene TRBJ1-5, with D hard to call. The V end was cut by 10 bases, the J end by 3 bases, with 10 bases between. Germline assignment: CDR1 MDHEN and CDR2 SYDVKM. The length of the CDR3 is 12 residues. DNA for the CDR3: TGTGCCACCCAGTCGAACAATCAGCCCCAGCATTTT. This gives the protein CATQSNNQPQHF.

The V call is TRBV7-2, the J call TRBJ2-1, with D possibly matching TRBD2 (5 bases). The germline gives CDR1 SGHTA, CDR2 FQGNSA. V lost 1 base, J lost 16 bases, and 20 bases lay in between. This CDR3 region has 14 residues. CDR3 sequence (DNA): TGTGCCAGCAGCTTAGGTGTAAAGGGAACGAGGGTTTTCTTC. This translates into CASSLGVKGTRVFF.

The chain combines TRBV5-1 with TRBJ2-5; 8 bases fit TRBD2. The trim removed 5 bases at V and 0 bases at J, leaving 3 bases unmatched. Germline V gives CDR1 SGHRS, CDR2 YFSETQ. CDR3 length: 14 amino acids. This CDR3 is CASSREGYQETQYF. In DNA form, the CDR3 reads TGCGCCAGCAGTCGGGAGGGGTACCAAGAGACCCAGTACTTC.

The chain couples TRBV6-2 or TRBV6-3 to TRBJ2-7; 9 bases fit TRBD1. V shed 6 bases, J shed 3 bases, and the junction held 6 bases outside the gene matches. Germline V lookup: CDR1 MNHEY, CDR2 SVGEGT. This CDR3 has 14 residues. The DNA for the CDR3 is TGTGCCAGCAGCTGGGGGGGACAGGGCTACGAGCAGTACGTC. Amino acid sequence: CASSWGGQGYEQYV.

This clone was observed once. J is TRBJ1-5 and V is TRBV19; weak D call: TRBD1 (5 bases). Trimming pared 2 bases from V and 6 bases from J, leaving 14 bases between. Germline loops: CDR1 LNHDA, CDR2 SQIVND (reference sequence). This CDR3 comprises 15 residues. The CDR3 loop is CASSIQSAGSQPQHF. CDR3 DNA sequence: TGTGCCAGTAGTATACAAAGTGCAGGGAGTCAGCCCCAGCATTTT.

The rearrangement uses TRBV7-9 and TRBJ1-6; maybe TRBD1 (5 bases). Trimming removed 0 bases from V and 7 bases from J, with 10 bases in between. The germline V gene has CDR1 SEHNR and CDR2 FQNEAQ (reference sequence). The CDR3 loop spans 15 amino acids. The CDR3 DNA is TGTGCCAGCAGCTTAGCGGGACGGATAAATTCACCCCTCCACTTT. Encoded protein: CASSLAGRINSPLHF.

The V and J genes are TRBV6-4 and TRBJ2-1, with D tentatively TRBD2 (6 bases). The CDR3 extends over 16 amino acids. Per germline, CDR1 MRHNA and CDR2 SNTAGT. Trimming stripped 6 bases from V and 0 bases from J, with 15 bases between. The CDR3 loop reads CASSAAAGSSYNEQFF. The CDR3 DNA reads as TGTGCCAGCAGCGCCGCGGCGGGGAGCTCCTACAATGAGCAGTTCTTC.